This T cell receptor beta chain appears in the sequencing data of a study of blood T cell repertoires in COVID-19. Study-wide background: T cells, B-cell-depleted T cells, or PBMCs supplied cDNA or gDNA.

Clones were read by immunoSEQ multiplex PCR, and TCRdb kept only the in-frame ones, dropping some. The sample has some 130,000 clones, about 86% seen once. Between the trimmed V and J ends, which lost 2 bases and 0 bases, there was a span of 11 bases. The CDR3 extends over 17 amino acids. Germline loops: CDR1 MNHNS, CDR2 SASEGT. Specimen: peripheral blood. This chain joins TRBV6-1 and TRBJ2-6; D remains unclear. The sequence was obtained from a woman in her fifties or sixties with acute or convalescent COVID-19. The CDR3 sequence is CASSEPGLPSGANVLTF. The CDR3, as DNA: TGTGCCAGCAGTGAACCGGGTTTACCCTCTGGGGCCAACGTCCTGACTTTC.